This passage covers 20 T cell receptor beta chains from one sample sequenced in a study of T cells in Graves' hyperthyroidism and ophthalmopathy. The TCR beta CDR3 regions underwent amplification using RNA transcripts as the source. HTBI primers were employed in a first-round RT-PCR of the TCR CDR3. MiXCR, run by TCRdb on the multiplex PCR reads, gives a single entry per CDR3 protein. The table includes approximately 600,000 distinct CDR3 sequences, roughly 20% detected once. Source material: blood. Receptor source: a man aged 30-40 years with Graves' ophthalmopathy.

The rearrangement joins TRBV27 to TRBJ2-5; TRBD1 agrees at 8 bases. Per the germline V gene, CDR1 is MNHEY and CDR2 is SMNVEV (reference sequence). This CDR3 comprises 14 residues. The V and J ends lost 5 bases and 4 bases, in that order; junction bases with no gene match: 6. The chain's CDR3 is CASSTTGGLETQYF. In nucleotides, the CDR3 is TGTGCCAGCAGTACCACAGGGGGTTTAGAGACCCAGTACTTC.

CDR3: CAWSGGDYNEQFF. In DNA, the CDR3 is TGTGCCTGGTCAGGGGGCGACTACAATGAGCAGTTCTTC. This sequence joins TRBV30 and TRBJ2-1; 8 positions match TRBD1. V shed 5 bases, J shed 3 bases, and the junction held 3 bases outside the gene matches. Germline CDR1 is GTSNPN and CDR2 is SVGIG (reference sequence). CDR3 length: 13 residues.

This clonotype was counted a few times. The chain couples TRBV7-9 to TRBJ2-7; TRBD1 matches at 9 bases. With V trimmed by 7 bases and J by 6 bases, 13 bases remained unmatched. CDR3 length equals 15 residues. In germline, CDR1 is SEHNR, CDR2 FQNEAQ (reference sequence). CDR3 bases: TGTGCCAGCACTCGAGGGACAGGGAGAAATGTCGAGCAGTACTTC. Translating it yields CASTRGTGRNVEQYF.

The CDR3 loop is CASSLDPGTVGRNIQYF. Written as DNA, the CDR3 is TGTGCCAGCAGCTTAGATCCCGGGACAGTTGGTAGAAACATTCAGTACTTC. V is TRBV11-2 and J is TRBJ2-4; 7 bases are a match to TRBD1. CDR3 length equals 17 residues. Per germline, CDR1 SGHAT and CDR2 FQNNGV. V lost 0 bases and J lost 6; bases outside the gene matches: 11.

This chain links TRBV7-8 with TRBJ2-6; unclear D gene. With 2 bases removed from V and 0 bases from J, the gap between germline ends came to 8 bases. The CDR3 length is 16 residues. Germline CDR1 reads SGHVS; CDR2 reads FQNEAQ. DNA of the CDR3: TGTGCCAGCAGCTTAAATGGCTTCTCTGGGGCCAACGTCCTGACTTTC. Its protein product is CASSLNGFSGANVLTF.

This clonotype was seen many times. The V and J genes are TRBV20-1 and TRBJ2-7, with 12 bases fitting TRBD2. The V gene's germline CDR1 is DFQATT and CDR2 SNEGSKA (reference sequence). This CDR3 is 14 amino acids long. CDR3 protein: CNPSGLAGNYEQYF. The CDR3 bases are TGCAACCCTTCTGGACTAGCGGGAAACTACGAGCAGTACTTC.

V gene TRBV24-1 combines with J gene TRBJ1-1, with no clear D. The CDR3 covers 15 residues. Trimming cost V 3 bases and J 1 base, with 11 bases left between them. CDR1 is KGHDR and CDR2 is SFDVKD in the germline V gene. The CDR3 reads CATSDVDIRNTEAFF. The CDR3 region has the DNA TGTGCCACCAGTGATGTCGACATTAGGAACACTGAAGCTTTCTTT.

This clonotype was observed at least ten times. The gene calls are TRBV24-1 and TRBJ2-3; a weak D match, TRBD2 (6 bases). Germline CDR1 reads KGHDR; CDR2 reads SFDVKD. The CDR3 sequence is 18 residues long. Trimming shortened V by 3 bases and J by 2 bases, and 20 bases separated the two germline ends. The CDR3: CATSDIRQRAGDTDTQYF. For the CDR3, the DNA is TGTGCCACCAGTGATATACGACAGCGGGCGGGCGACACAGATACGCAGTATTTT.

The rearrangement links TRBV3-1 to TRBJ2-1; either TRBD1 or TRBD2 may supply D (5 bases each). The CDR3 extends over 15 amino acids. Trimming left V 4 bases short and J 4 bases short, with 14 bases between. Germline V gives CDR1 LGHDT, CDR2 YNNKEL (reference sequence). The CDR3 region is CASSLRERVYNEQFF. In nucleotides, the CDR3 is TGTGCCAGCAGCCTCAGGGAGAGGGTTTACAATGAGCAGTTCTTC.

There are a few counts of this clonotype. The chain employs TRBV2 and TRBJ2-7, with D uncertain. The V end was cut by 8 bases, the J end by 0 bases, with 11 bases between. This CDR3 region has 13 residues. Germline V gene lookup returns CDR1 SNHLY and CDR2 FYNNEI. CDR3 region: CASLRPFSYEQYF. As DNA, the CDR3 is TGTGCCAGCCTTCGCCCCTTCTCCTACGAGCAGTACTTC. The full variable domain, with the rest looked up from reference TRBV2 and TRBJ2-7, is EPEVTQTPSHQVTQMGQEVILRCVPISNHLYFYWYRQILGQKVEFLVSFYNNEISEKSEIFDDQFSVERPDGSNFTLKIRSTKLEDSAMYFCASLRPFSYEQYFGPGTRLTVT.

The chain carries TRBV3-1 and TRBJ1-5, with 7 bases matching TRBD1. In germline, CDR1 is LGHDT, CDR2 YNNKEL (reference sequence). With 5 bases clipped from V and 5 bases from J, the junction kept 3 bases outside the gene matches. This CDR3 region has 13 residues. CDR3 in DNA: TGTGCCAGCAGCACAGGGGTCCATCAGCCCCAGCATTTT. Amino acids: CASSTGVHQPQHF.

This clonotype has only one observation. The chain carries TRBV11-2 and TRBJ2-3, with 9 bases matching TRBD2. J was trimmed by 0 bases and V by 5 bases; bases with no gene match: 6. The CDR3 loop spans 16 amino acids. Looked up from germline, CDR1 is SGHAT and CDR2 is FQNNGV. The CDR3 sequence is CASSPGGGGSTDTQYF. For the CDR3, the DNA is TGTGCCAGCAGCCCAGGCGGGGGGGGGAGCACAGATACGCAGTATTTT.

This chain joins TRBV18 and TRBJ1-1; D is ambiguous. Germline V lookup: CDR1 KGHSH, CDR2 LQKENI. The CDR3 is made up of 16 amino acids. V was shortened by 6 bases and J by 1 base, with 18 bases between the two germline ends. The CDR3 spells CASSPLSEMGNTEAFF. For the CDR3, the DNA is TGTGCCAGCTCCCCCCTTAGTGAGATGGGGAACACTGAAGCTTTCTTT.

The CDR3: CASSQQGEFTDTQYF. CDR3 DNA: TGTGCCAGCAGCCAACAGGGGGAATTCACAGATACGCAGTATTTT. J is TRBJ2-3 and V is TRBV7-9; 8 positions agree with TRBD1. CDR3 size: 15 residues. V shed 5 bases and J 2 bases; nucleotides not matched to a gene: 6. The germline V gene encodes CDR1 SEHNR and CDR2 FQNEAQ (reference sequence).

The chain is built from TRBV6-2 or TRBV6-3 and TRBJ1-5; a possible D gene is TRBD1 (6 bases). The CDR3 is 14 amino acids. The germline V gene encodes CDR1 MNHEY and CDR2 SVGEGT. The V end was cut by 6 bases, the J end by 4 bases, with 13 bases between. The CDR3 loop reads CASRRDNPNQPQHF. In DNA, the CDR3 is TGTGCCAGCAGACGGGACAACCCTAATCAGCCCCAGCATTTT.

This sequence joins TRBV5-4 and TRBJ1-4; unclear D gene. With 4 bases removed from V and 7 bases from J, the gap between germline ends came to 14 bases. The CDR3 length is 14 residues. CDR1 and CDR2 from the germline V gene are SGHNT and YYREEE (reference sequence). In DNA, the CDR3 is TGTGCCAGCAGCCCCGGACCGGTGGGTGAAAAACTGTTTTTT. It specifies CASSPGPVGEKLFF. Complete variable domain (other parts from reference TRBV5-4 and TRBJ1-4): ETGVTQSPTHLIKTRGQQVTLRCSSQSGHNTVSWYQQALGQGPQFIFQYYREEENGRGNFPPRFSGLQFPNYSSELNVNALELDDSALYLCASSPGPVGEKLFFGSGTQLSVL.

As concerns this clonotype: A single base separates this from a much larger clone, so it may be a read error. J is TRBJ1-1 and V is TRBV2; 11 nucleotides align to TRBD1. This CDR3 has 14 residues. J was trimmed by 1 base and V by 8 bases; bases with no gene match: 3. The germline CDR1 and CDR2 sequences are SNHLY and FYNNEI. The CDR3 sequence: CASAGQGANTEAFF. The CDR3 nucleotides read TGTGCCAGCGCAGGACAGGGGGCGAACACTGAAGCTTTCTTT.

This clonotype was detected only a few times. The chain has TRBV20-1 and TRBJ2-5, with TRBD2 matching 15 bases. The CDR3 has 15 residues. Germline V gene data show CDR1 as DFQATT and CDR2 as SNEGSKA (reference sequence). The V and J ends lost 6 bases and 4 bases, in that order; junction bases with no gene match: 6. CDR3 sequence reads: CSAGLAGGNRETQYF. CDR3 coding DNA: TGCAGTGCCGGACTAGCGGGAGGGAACCGAGAGACCCAGTACTTC.

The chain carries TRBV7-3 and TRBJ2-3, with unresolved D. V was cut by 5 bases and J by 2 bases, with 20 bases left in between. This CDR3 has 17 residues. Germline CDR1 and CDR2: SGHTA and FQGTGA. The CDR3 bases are TGTGCCAGCAGCGTTCGAGGTGGTAGTCATAACACAGATACGCAGTATTTT. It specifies CASSVRGGSHNTDTQYF.

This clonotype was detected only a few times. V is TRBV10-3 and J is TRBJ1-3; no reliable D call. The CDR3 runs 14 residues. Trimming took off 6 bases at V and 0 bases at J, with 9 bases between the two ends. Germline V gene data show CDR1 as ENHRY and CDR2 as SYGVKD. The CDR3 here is CAISEPNSGNTIYF. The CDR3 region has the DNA TGTGCCATCAGCGAACCCAACTCTGGAAACACCATATATTTT.